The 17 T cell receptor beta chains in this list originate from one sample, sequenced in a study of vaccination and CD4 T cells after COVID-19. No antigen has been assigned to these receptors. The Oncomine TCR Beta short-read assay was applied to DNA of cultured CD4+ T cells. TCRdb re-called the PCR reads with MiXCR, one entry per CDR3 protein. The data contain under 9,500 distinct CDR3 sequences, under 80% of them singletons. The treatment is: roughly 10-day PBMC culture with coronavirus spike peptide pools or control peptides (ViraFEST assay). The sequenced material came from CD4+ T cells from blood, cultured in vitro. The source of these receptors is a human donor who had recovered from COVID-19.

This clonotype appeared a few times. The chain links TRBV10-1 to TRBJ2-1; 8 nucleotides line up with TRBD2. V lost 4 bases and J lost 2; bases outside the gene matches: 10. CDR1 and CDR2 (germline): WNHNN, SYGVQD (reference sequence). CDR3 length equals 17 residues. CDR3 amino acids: CASSGKRGPTPYNEQFF. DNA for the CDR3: TGCGCCAGCAGTGGGAAGCGGGGGCCGACTCCCTACAATGAGCAGTTCTTC.

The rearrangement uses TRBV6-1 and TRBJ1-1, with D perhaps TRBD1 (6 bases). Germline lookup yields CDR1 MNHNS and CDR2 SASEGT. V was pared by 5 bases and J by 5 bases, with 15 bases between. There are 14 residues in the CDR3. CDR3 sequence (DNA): TGTGCCAGCAGTAGATCACAGGGCAGGACTGAAGCTTTCTTT. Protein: CASSRSQGRTEAFF.

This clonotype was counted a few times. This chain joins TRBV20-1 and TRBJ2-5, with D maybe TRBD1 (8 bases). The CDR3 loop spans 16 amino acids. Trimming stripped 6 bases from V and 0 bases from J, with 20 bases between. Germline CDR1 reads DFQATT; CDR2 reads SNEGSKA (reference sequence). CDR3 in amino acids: CSASTGGGLYQETQYF. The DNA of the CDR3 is TGCAGTGCGAGCACAGGGGGGGGATTGTACCAAGAGACCCAGTACTTC.

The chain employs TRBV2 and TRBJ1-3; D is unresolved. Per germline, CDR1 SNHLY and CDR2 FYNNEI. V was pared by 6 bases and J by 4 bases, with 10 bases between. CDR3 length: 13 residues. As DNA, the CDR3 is TGTGCCAGCAGCTCCATCTTCGGAAACACCATATATTTT. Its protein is CASSSIFGNTIYF.

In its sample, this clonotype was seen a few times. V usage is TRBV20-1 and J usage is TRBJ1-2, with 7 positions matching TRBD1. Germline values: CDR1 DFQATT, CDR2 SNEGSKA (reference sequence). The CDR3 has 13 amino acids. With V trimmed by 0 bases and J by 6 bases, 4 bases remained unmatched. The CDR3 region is CSARDTGDDGYTF. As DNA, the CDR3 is TGCAGTGCTAGAGATACAGGGGACGATGGCTACACCTTC.

The CDR3: CASSLPDWEPAGNTIYF. The CDR3 DNA reads as TGCGCCAGCAGCCTTCCCGACTGGGAGCCTGCGGGAAACACCATATATTTT. The J gene is TRBJ1-3, the V gene TRBV4-1, with no clear D. In germline, CDR1 is MGHRA, CDR2 YSYEKL. Trimming took 4 bases from V and 4 from J, leaving 20 bases between them. The CDR3 is 17 residues long.

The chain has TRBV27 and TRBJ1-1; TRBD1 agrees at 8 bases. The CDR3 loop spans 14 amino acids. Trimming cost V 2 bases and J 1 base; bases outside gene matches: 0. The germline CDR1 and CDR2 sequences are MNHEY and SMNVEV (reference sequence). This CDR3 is CASSLQGANTEAFF. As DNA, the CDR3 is TGTGCCAGCAGTTTACAGGGGGCGAACACTGAAGCTTTCTTT.

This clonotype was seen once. The CDR3 loop is CASRWQKGASNTEAFF. CDR3 nucleotide sequence: TGTGCCAGCAGGTGGCAAAAGGGGGCTTCGAACACTGAAGCTTTCTTT. The J gene is TRBJ1-1, the V gene TRBV11-2; 7 nucleotides align to TRBD1. The CDR3 loop spans 16 amino acids. Germline loops: CDR1 SGHAT, CDR2 FQNNGV. Trimming at V came to 6 bases and at J to 1 base, leaving 11 bases not matched to a gene.

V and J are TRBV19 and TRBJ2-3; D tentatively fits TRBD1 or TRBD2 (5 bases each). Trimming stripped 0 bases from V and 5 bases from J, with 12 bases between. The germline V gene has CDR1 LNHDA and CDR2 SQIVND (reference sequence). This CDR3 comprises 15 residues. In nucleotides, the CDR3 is TGTGCCAGTAGTATAGATACGGGACGGAAAGATACGCAGTATTTT. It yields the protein CASSIDTGRKDTQYF. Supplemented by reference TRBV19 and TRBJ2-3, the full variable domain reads DGGITQSPKYLFRKEGQNVTLSCEQNLNHDAMYWYRQDPGQGLRLIYYSQIVNDFQKGDIAEGYSVSREKKESFPLTVTSAQKNPTAFYLCASSIDTGRKDTQYFGPGTRLTVL.

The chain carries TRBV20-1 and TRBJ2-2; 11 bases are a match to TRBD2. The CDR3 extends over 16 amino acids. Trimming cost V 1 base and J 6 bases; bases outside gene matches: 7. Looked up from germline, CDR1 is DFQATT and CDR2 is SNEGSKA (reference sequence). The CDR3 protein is CSARGTSGSFAGELFF. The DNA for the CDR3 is TGCAGTGCTAGAGGTACTAGCGGGAGTTTCGCCGGGGAGCTGTTTTTT.

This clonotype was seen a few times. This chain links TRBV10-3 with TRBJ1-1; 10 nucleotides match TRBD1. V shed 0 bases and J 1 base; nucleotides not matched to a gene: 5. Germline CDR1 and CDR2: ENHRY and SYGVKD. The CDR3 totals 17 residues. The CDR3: CAISESQGTGANTEAFF. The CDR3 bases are TGTGCCATCAGTGAGTCACAGGGGACAGGGGCGAACACTGAAGCTTTCTTT.

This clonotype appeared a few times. The chain's CDR3 is CASSSRLAGGTDTQYF. The CDR3 DNA follows: TGTGCCAGCAGTTCCCGACTAGCGGGGGGCACAGATACGCAGTATTTT. The V and J genes are TRBV12-3 or TRBV12-4 and TRBJ2-3; 12 bases map to TRBD2. The CDR3 is 16 residues long. J gave up 1 base and V 4 bases, and 3 bases lay outside the gene matches.

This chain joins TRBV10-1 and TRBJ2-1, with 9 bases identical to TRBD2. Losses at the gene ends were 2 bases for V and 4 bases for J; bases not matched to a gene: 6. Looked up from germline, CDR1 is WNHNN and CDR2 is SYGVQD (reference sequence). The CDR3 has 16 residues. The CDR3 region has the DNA TGCGCCAGCAGTGAGAATGGGCTAGCGGGGTACAATGAGCAGTTCTTC. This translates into CASSENGLAGYNEQFF.

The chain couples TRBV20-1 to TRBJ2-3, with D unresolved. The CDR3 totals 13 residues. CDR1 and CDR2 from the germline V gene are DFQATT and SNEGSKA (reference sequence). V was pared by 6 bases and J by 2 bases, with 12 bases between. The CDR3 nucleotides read TGCAGTGCCCCTGGCCCGAACACAGATACGCAGTATTTT. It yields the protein CSAPGPNTDTQYF.

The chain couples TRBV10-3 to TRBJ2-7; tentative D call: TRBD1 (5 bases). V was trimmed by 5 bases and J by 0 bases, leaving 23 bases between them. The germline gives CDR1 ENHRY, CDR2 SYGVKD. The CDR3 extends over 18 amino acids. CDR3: CAISQGPGLLLSSYEQYF. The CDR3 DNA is TGTGCCATCAGTCAGGGTCCCGGCCTGCTATTAAGCTCCTACGAGCAGTACTTC.

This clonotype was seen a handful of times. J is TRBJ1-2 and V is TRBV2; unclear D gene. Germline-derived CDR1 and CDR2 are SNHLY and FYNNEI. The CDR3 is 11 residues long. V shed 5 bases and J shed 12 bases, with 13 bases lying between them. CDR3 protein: CASSPGPRDTF. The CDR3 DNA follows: TGTGCCAGCAGTCCCGGGCCGCGGGACACCTTC.

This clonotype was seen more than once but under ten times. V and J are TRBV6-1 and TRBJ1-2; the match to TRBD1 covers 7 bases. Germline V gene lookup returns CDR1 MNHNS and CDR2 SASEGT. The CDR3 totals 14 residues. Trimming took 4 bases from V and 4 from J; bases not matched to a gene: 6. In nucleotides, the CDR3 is TGTGCCAGCAGTGGGGACAGCGCCGTCTATGGCTACACCTTC. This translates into CASSGDSAVYGYTF.